A selection of T cell receptor beta chains follows, all from one sample in a study of cytomegalovirus exposure and HLA in healthy donors. Profiled with immunoSEQ multiplex PCR; TCRdb holds only in-frame clones, not every one. Here the sample spans approximately 170,000 clones, 85% being singletons. The source material was PBMCs. Receptors were obtained from a boy younger than 10 in good health and CMV-seronegative. The CDR3 runs from the conserved cysteine through the conserved F or W. Each record gives: CDR3 protein, CDR3 DNA, D gene, J gene, clone size, V gene. A D gene is named only where the DNA matches it firmly. Only part of the rows carry a size: once, few, many, or a class if the clone is expanded.

CASSALAGRGAAQYF,TGTGCCAGCAGTGCTTTAGCGGGGAGGGGGGCGGCCCAGTACTTC,TRBD2,TRBJ2-5,-,TRBV2
CASSPPLAGEQYF,TGTGCCAGCAGCCCCCCCCTAGCGGGAGAGCAGTACTTC,TRBD2,TRBJ2-7,-,TRBV4-2
CASSELNRVSPLHF,TGTGCCAGCAGTGAGTTGAACAGGGTCTCACCCCTCCACTTT,-,TRBJ1-6,-,TRBV6-1
CASSEASGSGEKLFF,TGTGCCAGCAGTGAAGCGTCAGGAAGCGGAGAAAAACTGTTTTTT,-,TRBJ1-4,-,TRBV2
CASSEEVVSSYNEQFF,TGTGCCAGCAGTGAAGAAGTCGTGAGCTCCTACAATGAGCAGTTCTTC,-,TRBJ2-1,-,TRBV25-1
CASRQGSSGANVLTF,TGTGCCAGCAGACAGGGGAGCTCTGGGGCCAACGTCCTGACTTTC,TRBD1,TRBJ2-6,-,TRBV6-5
CASSGTQNYGYTF,TGTGCCAGCAGCGGTACACAGAACTATGGCTACACCTTC,-,TRBJ1-2,-,TRBV9
CASLQGARDTGELFF,TGCGCCAGCTTACAGGGGGCACGGGACACCGGGGAGCTGTTTTTT,TRBD1,TRBJ2-2,-,TRBV5-1
CASTLEIPGLPAEGYTF,TGTGCCAGCACCTTAGAGATCCCGGGACTCCCGGCGGAGGGCTACACCTTC,-,TRBJ1-2,-,TRBV5-4
CASSGSPNTEAFF,TGTGCCAGCAGCGGGAGTCCGAACACTGAAGCTTTCTTT,-,TRBJ1-1,-,TRBV5-6
CASSISDRRTYNEQFF,TGTGCCAGTAGCATTTCCGACAGGAGGACCTACAATGAGCAGTTCTTC,-,TRBJ2-1,-,TRBV19
CASSLRGLPLDTQYF,TGCGCCAGCAGCTTGCGGGGACTTCCTTTAGATACGCAGTATTTT,-,TRBJ2-3,-,TRBV5-1
CASSPGGFRTDTQYF,TGTGCCAGCAGCCCGGGGGGATTCCGCACAGATACGCAGTATTTT,TRBD2,TRBJ2-3,-,TRBV5-4
CASTTAGRGQGNTIYF,TGTGCCAGCACCACAGCTGGCAGGGGACAAGGAAACACCATATATTTT,-,TRBJ1-3,once,TRBV11-2
CASSQDEALETQYF,TGCGCCAGCAGCCAAGACGAAGCGTTGGAGACCCAGTACTTC,-,TRBJ2-5,-,TRBV4-1
CASSFGQGSEKLFF,TGTGCCAGCAGCTTCGGACAGGGCAGTGAAAAACTGTTTTTT,TRBD1,TRBJ1-4,-,TRBV6-5
CASGQVGYTF,TGTGCCAGCGGGCAGGTTGGCTACACCTTC,-,TRBJ1-2,-,TRBV2
CASSRDGVRTGELFF,TGTGCCAGCAGCAGAGACGGAGTCCGGACCGGGGAGCTGTTTTTT,-,TRBJ2-2,-,TRBV7-2
CASTDSLNEKLFF,TGTGCCAGTACGGACAGCCTTAATGAAAAACTGTTTTTT,-,TRBJ1-4,-,TRBV19
CASSLNLAGETQYF,TGTGCCAGCAGCTTAAATCTAGCGGGAGAGACCCAGTACTTC,TRBD2,TRBJ2-5,-,TRBV11-2
CASGLVPDPGLAGDSYEQYF,TGTGCTAGTGGTTTGGTACCCGATCCGGGACTAGCGGGGGACTCCTACGAGCAGTACTTC,TRBD2,TRBJ2-7,-,TRBV12-5
CAGPTVGETQYF,TGTGCCGGCCCGACAGTTGGGGAGACCCAGTACTTC,-,TRBJ2-5,-,TRBV2
CASELLGVGEQYF,TGTGCCAGCGAACTTCTCGGGGTAGGCGAGCAGTACTTC,-,TRBJ2-7,-,TRBV7-9
CASSRGTGGFIDEQYF,TGTGCCAGCAGCCGCGGGACAGGGGGTTTCATCGACGAGCAGTACTTC,TRBD1,TRBJ2-7,-,TRBV7-8
CASSSPRQINQPQHF,TGTGCCAGTAGTTCCCCCAGACAGATTAATCAGCCCCAGCATTTT,-,TRBJ1-5,-,TRBV19
CASRMTGGQPQHF,TGTGCCAGCAGAATGACAGGGGGTCAGCCCCAGCATTTT,TRBD1,TRBJ1-5,-,TRBV6-1
CASSLGSRGLGTEAFF,TGTGCCAGCAGTTTAGGGTCGAGGGGGCTAGGCACTGAAGCTTTCTTT,TRBD1,TRBJ1-1,-,TRBV28
CASSLQAGQGARGYNEQFF,TGTGCCAGCAGTCTTCAAGCGGGACAGGGGGCTAGGGGCTACAATGAGCAGTTCTTC,TRBD1,TRBJ2-1,-,TRBV2
CASSPDSPSSRTDTQYF,TGCGCCAGCAGCCCTGACAGCCCCAGTTCGCGCACAGATACGCAGTATTTT,-,TRBJ2-3,-,TRBV5-1
CASSYGQGGTEAFF,TGTGCCAGCAGTTATGGGCAGGGGGGCACTGAAGCTTTCTTT,TRBD1,TRBJ1-1,-,TRBV6-6
CATSWGLNTEAFF,TGTGCCACCAGCTGGGGGCTGAACACTGAAGCTTTCTTT,-,TRBJ1-1,-,TRBV15
CASSLGWDFSYNEQFF,TGTGCCAGCAGCTTAGGTTGGGACTTCTCCTACAATGAGCAGTTCTTC,-,TRBJ2-1,-,TRBV13
CASTPVSGNTIYF,TGTGCCAGTACACCAGTCTCTGGAAACACCATATATTTT,-,TRBJ1-3,-,TRBV19
CASSSTGLGEAFF,TGTGCCAGCAGCTCGACAGGGTTGGGAGAAGCTTTCTTT,TRBD1,TRBJ1-1,-,TRBV14
CASSQPIAVDSYEQYF,TGCGCCAGCAGCCAACCGATAGCGGTCGACTCCTACGAGCAGTACTTC,-,TRBJ2-7,-,TRBV4-1
CASSLGASSYNEQFF,TGCGCCAGCAGCTTGGGCGCGAGCTCCTACAATGAGCAGTTCTTC,-,TRBJ2-1,-,TRBV5-1
CASSFDRGAVDEKLFF,TGCGCCAGCAGCTTCGACAGGGGGGCCGTCGATGAAAAACTGTTTTTT,TRBD1,TRBJ1-4,-,TRBV10-2
CASSGTGGSVIHEQYF,TGTGCCAGCAGCGGGACAGGGGGCAGTGTAATCCACGAGCAGTACTTC,TRBD1,TRBJ2-7,-,TRBV9
CASSKGRELFF,TGTGCCAGCAGCAAAGGGCGGGAACTGTTTTTT,-,TRBJ1-4,few,TRBV21-1
CASGSLGPGQGLDEQYF,TGTGCCAGTGGGAGCTTAGGACCGGGACAGGGGCTCGACGAGCAGTACTTC,TRBD1,TRBJ2-7,-,TRBV19
CASRSMAGVVSPLHF,TGTGCCAGCAGGAGTATGGCAGGGGTTGTCTCACCCCTCCACTTT,-,TRBJ1-6,-,TRBV6-1
CASSRLSPKAAYEQYF,TGTGCCAGCAGCCGTCTCTCCCCCAAGGCGGCTTACGAGCAGTACTTC,-,TRBJ2-7,-,TRBV13
CASSPLGEKLFF,TGTGCCAGCTCACCACTGGGCGAAAAACTGTTTTTT,-,TRBJ1-4,-,TRBV18
CASSLRVGVNTGELFF,TGTGCCAGCAGTTTACGGGTCGGTGTGAACACCGGGGAGCTGTTTTTT,-,TRBJ2-2,-,TRBV28
CASSLGGGNTGELFF,TGTGCCAGCAGCTTGGGTGGAGGTAACACCGGGGAGCTGTTTTTT,-,TRBJ2-2,-,TRBV5-8
CASSVESRAKSEQFF,TGTGCCAGCAGCGTAGAATCGAGGGCGAAAAGTGAGCAGTTCTTC,-,TRBJ2-1,once,TRBV9
CASILSDSYYSTYTQYF,TGTGCCAGCATCCTCTCCGACAGCTATTACTCCACATATACGCAGTATTTT,-,TRBJ2-3,-,TRBV2
CASSKTTVQVQPQHF,TGTGCCAGCAGTAAGACGACGGTCCAGGTTCAGCCCCAGCATTTT,-,TRBJ1-5,-,TRBV6-1
CASSLRQATNEKLFF,TGTGCCAGCAGCTTACGCCAGGCAACTAATGAAAAACTGTTTTTT,-,TRBJ1-4,-,TRBV13
CASSTRLAGVGLQFF,TGTGCCAGCAGCACCCGACTAGCGGGTGTGGGACTGCAGTTCTTC,TRBD2,TRBJ2-1,-,TRBV7-9
CASAPGQGGRDNSPLHF,TGTGCCAGCGCCCCAGGACAGGGGGGACGCGATAATTCACCCCTCCACTTT,-,TRBJ1-6,-,TRBV21-1
CSVPRGGKANYGYTF,TGCAGCGTTCCAAGGGGGGGTAAGGCTAACTATGGCTACACCTTC,-,TRBJ1-2,-,TRBV29-1
CASSFDSGSSYNEQFF,TGTGCCAGCAGTTTTGATAGCGGGAGCTCCTACAATGAGCAGTTCTTC,TRBD2,TRBJ2-1,few,TRBV6-5
CASTSSVAEAFF,TGTGCCAGCACCTCCAGCGTTGCTGAAGCTTTCTTT,-,TRBJ1-1,-,TRBV6-5
CASSSGPAGGWHF,TGTGCCAGCAGTTCTGGGCCCGCCGGGGGTTGGCATTTT,-,TRBJ1-5,once,TRBV28
CASSYAGTSGSETQYF,TGTGCCAGCAGTTACGCCGGGACTAGCGGGAGTGAGACCCAGTACTTC,TRBD2,TRBJ2-5,-,TRBV6-5
CASSAGALNSGNTIYF,TGTGCCAGCAGTGCAGGGGCCTTAAACTCTGGAAACACCATATATTTT,-,TRBJ1-3,-,TRBV6-1